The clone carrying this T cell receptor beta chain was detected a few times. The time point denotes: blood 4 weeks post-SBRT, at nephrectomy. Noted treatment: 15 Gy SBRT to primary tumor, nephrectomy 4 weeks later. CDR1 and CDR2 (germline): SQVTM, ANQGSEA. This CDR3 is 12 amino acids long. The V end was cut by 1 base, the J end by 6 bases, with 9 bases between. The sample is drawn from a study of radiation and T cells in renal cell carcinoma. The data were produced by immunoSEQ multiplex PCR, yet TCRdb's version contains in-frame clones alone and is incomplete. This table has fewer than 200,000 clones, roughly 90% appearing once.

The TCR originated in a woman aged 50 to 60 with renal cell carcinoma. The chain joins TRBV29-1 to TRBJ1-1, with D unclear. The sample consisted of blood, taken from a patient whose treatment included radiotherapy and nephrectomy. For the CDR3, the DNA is TGCAGCGTTGAAGGGTCCAGGTCTGAAGCTTTCTTT. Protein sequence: CSVEGSRSEAFF.